A selection of T cell receptor beta chains follows, all from one sample in a study of T cells in localized non-small cell lung cancer. Assay: immunoSEQ multiplex PCR; the TCRdb copy retains only in-frame clones and omits some. The sample holds roughly 3,500 clones; 25% to 30% are singletons and the top ten take roughly 15%. The input for sequencing was lung tumor tissue, taken before any cancer treatment. The source of these receptors is a man aged 40-75 years with stage III lung adenocarcinoma. The CDR3 runs from the conserved cysteine through the conserved F or W. The D gene is left open where the match is weak. Clone sizes are given selectively: once, few, many, or a class where the clone is expanded.

v_gene	j_gene	abundance	len	d_gene	CDR3aa	CDR3nt
TRBV10-1	TRBJ2-5	NA	13	NA	CASSEQGRETQYF	TGCGCCAGCAGTGAACAGGGACGGGAGACCCAGTACTTC
TRBV5-1	TRBJ1-6	few	14	TRBD1	CASSPGQGGSPLHF	TGCGCCAGCAGCCCGGGACAGGGAGGTTCACCCCTCCACTTT
TRBV6-8	TRBJ2-1	few	14	TRBD2	CASSRRTSWDEQFF	TGTGCCAGCAGCCGCCGGACTAGCTGGGATGAGCAGTTCTTC
TRBV19	TRBJ2-1	NA	12	TRBD2	CASSTSGTEQFF	TGTGCCAGTAGTACGAGCGGGACTGAGCAGTTCTTC
TRBV18	TRBJ2-6	NA	15	NA	CASSLSGAGANVLTF	TGTGCCAGCTCACTCTCAGGGGCTGGGGCCAACGTCCTGACTTTC
TRBV11-3	TRBJ2-3	NA	16	NA	CASSLGNGGPTDTQYF	TGTGCCAGCAGCTTAGGGAACGGGGGCCCCACAGATACGCAGTATTTT
TRBV19	TRBJ2-2	NA	15	NA	CASSRGMVNTGELFF	TGTGCCAGTAGTCGGGGGATGGTGAACACCGGGGAGCTGTTTTTT
TRBV19	TRBJ2-1	NA	12	NA	CASSLWGDEQFF	TGTGCCAGTAGCCTCTGGGGGGATGAGCAGTTCTTC
TRBV28	TRBJ1-4	few	12	NA	CASSPILGKLFF	TGTGCCAGCAGTCCCATTCTAGGGAAACTGTTTTTT
TRBV29-1	TRBJ2-1	once	13	TRBD1	CSVLGQGVNEQFF	TGCAGCGTTCTGGGACAGGGCGTAAATGAGCAGTTCTTC
TRBV6-8	TRBJ1-5	NA	20	TRBD1	CASSVDSGTGGQYSNQPQHF	TGTGCCAGCAGTGTGGATTCCGGGACAGGGGGCCAATATAGCAATCAGCCCCAGCATTTT
TRBV30	TRBJ1-2	few	15	TRBD1	CAWRTEQGAPIGYTF	TGTGCCTGGAGGACCGAACAGGGGGCGCCCATTGGCTACACCTTC
TRBV28	TRBJ1-5	NA	15	NA	CASSLMGYSDQPQHF	TGTGCCAGCAGTTTGATGGGCTATTCGGATCAGCCCCAGCATTTT
TRBV10-2	TRBJ2-4	NA	12	NA	CATPPGDDIQYF	TGCGCCACCCCTCCGGGAGACGACATTCAGTACTTC
TRBV19	TRBJ2-1	once	13	TRBD1	CASSMGDRREQFF	TGTGCCAGTAGTATGGGGGACAGGCGCGAGCAGTTCTTC
TRBV9	TRBJ2-3	NA	16	NA	CASRLGQSVISDTQYF	TGTGCCAGCAGACTAGGACAGTCAGTAATCTCAGATACGCAGTATTTT
TRBV29-1	TRBJ1-2	once	13	NA	CSVEPPGFYGYTF	TGCAGCGTTGAACCACCGGGCTTCTATGGCTACACCTTC
TRBV18	TRBJ1-5	NA	14	NA	CASSPLNSNQPQHF	TGTGCCAGCTCACCACTAAATAGCAATCAGCCCCAGCATTTT
TRBV19	TRBJ2-3	NA	14	NA	CASSMLALGYTQYF	TGTGCCAGTAGTATGCTAGCGTTAGGGTATACGCAGTATTTT
TRBV19	TRBJ1-1	NA	13	NA	CASSTQVNTEAFF	TGTGCCAGTAGTACCCAGGTGAACACTGAAGCTTTCTTT